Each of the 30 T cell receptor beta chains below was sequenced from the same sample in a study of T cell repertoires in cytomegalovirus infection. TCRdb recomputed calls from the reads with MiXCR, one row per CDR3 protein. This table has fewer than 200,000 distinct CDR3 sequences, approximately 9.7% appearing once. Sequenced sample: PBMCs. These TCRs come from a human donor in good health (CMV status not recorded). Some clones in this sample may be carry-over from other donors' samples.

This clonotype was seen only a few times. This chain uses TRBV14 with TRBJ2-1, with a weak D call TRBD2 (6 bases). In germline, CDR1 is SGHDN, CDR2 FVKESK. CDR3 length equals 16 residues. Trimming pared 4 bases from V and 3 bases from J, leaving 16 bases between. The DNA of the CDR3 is TGTGCCAGCAGCCGGGGAGGAGGGGCGAACTACAATGAGCAGTTCTTC. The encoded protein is CASSRGGGANYNEQFF.

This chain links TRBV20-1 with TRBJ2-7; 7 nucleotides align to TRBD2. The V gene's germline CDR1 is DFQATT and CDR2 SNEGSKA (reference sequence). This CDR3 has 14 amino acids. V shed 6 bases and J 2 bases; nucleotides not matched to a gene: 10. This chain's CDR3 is CSALPRGGPYEQYF. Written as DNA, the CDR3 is TGCAGTGCCCTCCCACGGGGAGGGCCCTACGAGCAGTACTTC.

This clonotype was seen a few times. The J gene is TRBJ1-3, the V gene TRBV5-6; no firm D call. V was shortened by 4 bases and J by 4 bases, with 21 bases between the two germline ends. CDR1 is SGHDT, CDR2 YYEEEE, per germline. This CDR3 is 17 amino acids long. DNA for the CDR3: TGTGCCAGCAGCCATGCCACACGGACCCTGGAAGGAAACACCATATATTTT. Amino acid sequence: CASSHATRTLEGNTIYF.

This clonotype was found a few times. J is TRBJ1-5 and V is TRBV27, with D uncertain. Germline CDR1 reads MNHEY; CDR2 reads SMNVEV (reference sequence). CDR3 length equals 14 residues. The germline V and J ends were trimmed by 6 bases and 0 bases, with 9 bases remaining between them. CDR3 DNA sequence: TGTGCCAGCAGCCGTACCTATAGCAATCAGCCCCAGCATTTT. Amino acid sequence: CASSRTYSNQPQHF.

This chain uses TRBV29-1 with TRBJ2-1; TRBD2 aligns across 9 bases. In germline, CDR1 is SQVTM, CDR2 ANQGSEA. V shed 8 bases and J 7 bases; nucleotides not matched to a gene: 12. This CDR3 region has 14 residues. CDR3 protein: CSIWTSVDGNEQFF. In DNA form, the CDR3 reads TGCAGCATATGGACTAGCGTAGATGGGAATGAGCAGTTCTTC.

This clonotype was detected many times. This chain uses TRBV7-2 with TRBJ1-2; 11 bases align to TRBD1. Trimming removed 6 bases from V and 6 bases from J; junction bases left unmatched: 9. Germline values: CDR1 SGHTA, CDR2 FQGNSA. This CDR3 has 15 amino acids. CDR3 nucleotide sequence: TGTGCCAGCAGAGGACTCCGGGACAGGGGGGATGGCTACACCTTC. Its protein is CASRGLRDRGDGYTF. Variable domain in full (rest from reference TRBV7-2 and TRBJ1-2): GAGVSQSPSNKVTEKGKDVELRCDPISGHTALYWYRQSLGQGLEFLIYFQGNSAPDKSGLPSDRFSAERTGGSVSTLTIQRTQQEDSAVYLCASRGLRDRGDGYTFGSGTRLTVV.

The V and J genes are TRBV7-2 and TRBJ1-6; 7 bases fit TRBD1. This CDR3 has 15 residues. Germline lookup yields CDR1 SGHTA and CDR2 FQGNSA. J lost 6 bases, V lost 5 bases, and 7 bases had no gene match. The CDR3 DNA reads TGTGCCAGCAGCCTACTGGGACAGATTAATTCACCCCTCCACTTT. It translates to CASSLLGQINSPLHF. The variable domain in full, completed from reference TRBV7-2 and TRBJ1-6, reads GAGVSQSPSNKVTEKGKDVELRCDPISGHTALYWYRQSLGQGLEFLIYFQGNSAPDKSGLPSDRFSAERTGGSVSTLTIQRTQQEDSAVYLCASSLLGQINSPLHFGNGTRLTVT.

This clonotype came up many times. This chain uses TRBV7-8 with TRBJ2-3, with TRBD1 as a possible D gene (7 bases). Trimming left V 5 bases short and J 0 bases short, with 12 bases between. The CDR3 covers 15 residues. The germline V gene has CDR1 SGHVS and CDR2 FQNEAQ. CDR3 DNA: TGTGCCAGCAGCGCCAGGGGGGTTAGCACAGATACGCAGTATTTT. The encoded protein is CASSARGVSTDTQYF.

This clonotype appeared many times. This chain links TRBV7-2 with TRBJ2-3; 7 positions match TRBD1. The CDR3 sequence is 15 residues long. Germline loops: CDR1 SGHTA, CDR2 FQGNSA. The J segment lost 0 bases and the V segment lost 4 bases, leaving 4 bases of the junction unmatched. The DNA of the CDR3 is TGTGCCAGCAGCTCGGCCAGGGGGAGCACAGATACGCAGTATTTT. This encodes CASSSARGSTDTQYF.

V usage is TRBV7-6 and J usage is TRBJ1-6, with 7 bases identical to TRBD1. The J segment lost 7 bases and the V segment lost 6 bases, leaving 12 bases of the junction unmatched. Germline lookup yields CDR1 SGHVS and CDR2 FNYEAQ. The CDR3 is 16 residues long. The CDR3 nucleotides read TGTGCCAGCAGTCCGACTCCGGGACAGATGAATTCACCCCTCCACTTT. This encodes CASSPTPGQMNSPLHF.

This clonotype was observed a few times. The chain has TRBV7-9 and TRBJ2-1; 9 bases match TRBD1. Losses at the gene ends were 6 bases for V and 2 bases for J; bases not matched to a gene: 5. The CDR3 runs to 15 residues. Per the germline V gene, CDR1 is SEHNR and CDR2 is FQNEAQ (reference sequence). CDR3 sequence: CASRIDRGAYNEQFF. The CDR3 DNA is TGTGCCAGCAGAATAGACAGGGGGGCCTACAATGAGCAGTTCTTC.

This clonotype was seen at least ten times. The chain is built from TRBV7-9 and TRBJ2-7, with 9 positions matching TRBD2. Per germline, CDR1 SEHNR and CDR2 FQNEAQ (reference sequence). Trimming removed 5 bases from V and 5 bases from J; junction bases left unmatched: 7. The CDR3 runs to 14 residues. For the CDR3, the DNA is TGTGCCAGCAGCCATAGCGGGAGTTACCACGAGCAGTACTTC. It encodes CASSHSGSYHEQYF.

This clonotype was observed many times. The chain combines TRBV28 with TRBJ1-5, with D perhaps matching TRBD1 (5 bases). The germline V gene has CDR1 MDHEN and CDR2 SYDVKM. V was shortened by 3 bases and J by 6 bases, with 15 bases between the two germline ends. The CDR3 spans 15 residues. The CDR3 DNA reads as TGTGCCAGCAGTTTGGGGCAGGGTTTCCGTCAGCCCCAGCATTTT. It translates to CASSLGQGFRQPQHF.

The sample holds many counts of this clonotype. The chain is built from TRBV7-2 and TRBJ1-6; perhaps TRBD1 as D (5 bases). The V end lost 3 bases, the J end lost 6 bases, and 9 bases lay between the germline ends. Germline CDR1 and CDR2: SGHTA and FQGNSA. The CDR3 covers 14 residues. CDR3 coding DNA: TGTGCCAGCAGCTTTTTCAGGGTTAATTCACCCCTCCACTTT. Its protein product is CASSFFRVNSPLHF.

CDR3 in amino acids: CASSLLPVGIRRTGELFF. The CDR3 DNA is TGTGCCAGCAGCTTACTCCCTGTGGGAATTCGACGGACCGGGGAGCTGTTTTTT. V is TRBV7-4 and J is TRBJ2-2, with no clear D. This CDR3 is built from 18 residues. CDR1 is SGHVT and CDR2 is SQSDAQ in the germline V gene. The V and J ends lost 2 bases and 5 bases respectively, with 21 bases between them.

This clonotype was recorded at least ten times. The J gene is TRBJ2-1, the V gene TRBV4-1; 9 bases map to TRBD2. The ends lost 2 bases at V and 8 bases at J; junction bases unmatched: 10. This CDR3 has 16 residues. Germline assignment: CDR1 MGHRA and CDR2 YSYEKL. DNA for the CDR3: TGCGCCAGCAGCCAACGGGCGGGAGGGCTTATAGATGAGCAGTTCTTC. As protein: CASSQRAGGLIDEQFF.

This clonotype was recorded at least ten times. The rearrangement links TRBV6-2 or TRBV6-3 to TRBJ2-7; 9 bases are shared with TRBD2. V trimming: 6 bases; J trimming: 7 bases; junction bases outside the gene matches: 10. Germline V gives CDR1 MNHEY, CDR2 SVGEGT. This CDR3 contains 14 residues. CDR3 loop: CASRSLAGTLEQYF. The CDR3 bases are TGTGCCAGCAGGAGCCTAGCGGGGACCTTGGAGCAGTACTTC.

The CDR3 DNA reads as TGTGCCAGCAGTGAACAGACCGGGACTAGCGGGATGAATGAGCAGTTCTTC. The encoded protein is CASSEQTGTSGMNEQFF. The rearrangement uses TRBV6-1 and TRBJ2-1, with 13 positions matching TRBD2. Germline CDR1 and CDR2: MNHNS and SASEGT. The CDR3 runs to 17 residues. V lost 2 bases to trimming and J lost 7 bases; unmatched junction nucleotides: 8.

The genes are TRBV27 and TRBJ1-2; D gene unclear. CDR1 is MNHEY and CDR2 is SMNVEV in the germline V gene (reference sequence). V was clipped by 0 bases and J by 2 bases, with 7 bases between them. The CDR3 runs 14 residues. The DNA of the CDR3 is TGTGCCAGCAGTTTATCAGGGCAGAACTATGGCTACACCTTC. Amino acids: CASSLSGQNYGYTF.

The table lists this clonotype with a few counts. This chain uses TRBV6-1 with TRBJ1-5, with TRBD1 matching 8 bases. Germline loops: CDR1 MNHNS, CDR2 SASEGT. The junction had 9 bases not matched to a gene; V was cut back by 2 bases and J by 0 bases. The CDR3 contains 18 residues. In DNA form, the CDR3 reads TGTGCCAGCAGTGAAAGGGACAGGACTAGCTATAGCAATCAGCCCCAGCATTTT. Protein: CASSERDRTSYSNQPQHF.

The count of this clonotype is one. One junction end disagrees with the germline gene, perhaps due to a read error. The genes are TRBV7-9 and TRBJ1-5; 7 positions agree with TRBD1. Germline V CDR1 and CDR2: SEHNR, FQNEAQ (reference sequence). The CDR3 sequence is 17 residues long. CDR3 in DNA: TGTGCCAGCAGCCGCATACAGGGGACGGATAGCAATCAGCCCCAGCTTTTT. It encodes CASSRIQGTDSNQPQLF.

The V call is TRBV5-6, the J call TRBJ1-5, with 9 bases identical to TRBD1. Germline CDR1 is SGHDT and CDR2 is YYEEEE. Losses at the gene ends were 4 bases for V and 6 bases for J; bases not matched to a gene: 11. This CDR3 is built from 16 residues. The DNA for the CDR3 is TGTGCCAGCAGCCTATGGGACAGGGACGTAGGTCAGCCCCAGCATTTT. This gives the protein CASSLWDRDVGQPQHF.

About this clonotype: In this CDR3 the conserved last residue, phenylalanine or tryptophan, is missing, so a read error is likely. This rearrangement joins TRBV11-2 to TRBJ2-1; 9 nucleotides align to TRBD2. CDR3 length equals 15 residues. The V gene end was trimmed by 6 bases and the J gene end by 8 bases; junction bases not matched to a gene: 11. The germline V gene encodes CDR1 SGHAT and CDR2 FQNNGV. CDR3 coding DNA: TGTGCCAGCAGGCGCGGGGGGGTCATACAAGATGAGCAGTTCTGC. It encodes CASRRGGVIQDEQFC.

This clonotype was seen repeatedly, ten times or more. CDR3 coding DNA: TGTGCCAGCAGGCTTACAGGGTCTCGGAACACTGAAGCTTTCTTT. It translates to CASRLTGSRNTEAFF. The rearrangement joins TRBV6-2 or TRBV6-3 to TRBJ1-1, with D possibly being TRBD1 (6 bases). The CDR3 covers 15 residues. V was pared by 6 bases and J by 1 base, with 15 bases between. Germline loops: CDR1 MNHEY, CDR2 SVGEGT.

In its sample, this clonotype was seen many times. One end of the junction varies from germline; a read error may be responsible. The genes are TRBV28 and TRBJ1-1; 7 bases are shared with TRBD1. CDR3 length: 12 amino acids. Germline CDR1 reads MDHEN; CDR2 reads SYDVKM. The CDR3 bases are TGTGCCAGCAGTCCCCCCGACAGGGAGCCTCTCTTT. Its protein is CASSPPDREPLF.

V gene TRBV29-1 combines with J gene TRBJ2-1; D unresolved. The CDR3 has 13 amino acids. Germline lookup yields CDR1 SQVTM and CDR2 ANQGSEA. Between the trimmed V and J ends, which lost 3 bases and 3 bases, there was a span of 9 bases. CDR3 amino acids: CSVDLSNYNEQFF. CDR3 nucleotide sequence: TGCAGCGTTGACTTGTCGAACTACAATGAGCAGTTCTTC.

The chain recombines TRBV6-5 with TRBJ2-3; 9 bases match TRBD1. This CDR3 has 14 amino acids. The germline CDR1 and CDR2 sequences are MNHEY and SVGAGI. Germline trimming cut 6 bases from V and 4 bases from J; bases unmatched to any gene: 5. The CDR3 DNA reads TGTGCCAGCAGGCGGGACAGGGTCCCAGATACGCAGTATTTT. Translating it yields CASRRDRVPDTQYF.

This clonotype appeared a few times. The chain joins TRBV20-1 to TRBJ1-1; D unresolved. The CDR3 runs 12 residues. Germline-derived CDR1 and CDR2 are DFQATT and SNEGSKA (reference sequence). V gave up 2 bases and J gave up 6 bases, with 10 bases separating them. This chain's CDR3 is CSARLEAAEAFF. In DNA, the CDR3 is TGCAGTGCTAGATTGGAGGCGGCTGAAGCTTTCTTT.

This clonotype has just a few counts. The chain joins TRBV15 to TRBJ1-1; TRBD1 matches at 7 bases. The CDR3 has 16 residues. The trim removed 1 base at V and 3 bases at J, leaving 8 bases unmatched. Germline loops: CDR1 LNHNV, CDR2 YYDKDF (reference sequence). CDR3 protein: CATSRGGGAGDTEAFF. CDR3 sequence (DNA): TGTGCCACCAGCAGAGGAGGGGGCGCGGGGGACACTGAAGCTTTCTTT.

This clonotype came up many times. CDR3 in DNA: TGTGCCAGCAGCCCCGATCGGACTAGTTTCCTTAGGTCAGAGACCCAGTACTTC. Translation: CASSPDRTSFLRSETQYF. This chain links TRBV7-2 with TRBJ2-5; 7 bases map to TRBD2. Germline loops: CDR1 SGHTA, CDR2 FQGNSA. The CDR3 has 18 residues. V lost 5 bases to trimming and J lost 4 bases; unmatched junction nucleotides: 19.